Reported below is one TCR beta chain. Its antigen is still unknown. Healthy donors had no documented immune events, such as infections, while sampled. This specimen comes from a study of identifying expanded T cells in peripheral blood. General study points: Approximately 2-week clone count variance significantly increased as total template count grew. About 1.2 clones differed between technical replicates, versus around 16 and 19 over time.

Assay used: immunoSEQ multiplex PCR; TCRdb lists only in-frame clones, some missing. The sample shows 70,000 or so clones, 85% to 90% of them seen only once. Germline V CDR1 and CDR2: KGHSH, LQKENI. With V trimmed by 6 bases and J by 7 bases, 20 bases remained unmatched. This CDR3 spans 17 amino acids. This sequence joins TRBV18 and TRBJ1-2; 7 nucleotides agree with TRBD1. The receptor comes from a person aged 18 to 75 in good health. The source material was blood. CDR3 loop: CASSSLRDRVLPAGYTF. The CDR3, as DNA: TGTGCCAGCTCCTCACTAAGGGACAGAGTCCTCCCGGCTGGCTACACCTTC.